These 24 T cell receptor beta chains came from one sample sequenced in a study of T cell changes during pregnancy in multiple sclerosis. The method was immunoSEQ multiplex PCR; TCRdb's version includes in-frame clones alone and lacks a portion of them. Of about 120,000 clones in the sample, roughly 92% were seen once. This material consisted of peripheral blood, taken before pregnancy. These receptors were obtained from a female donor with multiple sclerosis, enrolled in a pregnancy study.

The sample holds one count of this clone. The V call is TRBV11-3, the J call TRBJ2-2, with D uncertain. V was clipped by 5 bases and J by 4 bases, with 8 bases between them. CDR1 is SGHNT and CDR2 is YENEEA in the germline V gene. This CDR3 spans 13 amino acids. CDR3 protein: CASSPLPTGELFF. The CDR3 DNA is TGTGCCAGCAGCCCCCTCCCCACCGGGGAGCTGTTTTTT. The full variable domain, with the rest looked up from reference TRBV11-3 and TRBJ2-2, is EAGVVQSPRYKIIEKKQPVAFWCNPISGHNTLYWYLQNLGQGPELLIRYENEEAVDDSQLPKDRFSAERLKGVDSTLKIQPAELGDSAVYLCASSPLPTGELFFGEGSRLTVL.

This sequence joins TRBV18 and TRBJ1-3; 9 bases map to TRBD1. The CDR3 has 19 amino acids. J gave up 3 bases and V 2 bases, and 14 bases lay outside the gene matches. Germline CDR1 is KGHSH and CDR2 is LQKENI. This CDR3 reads CASSPITGTGKLYGNTIYF. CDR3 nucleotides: TGTGCCAGCTCACCAATTACCGGGACAGGGAAATTGTATGGAAACACCATATATTTT.

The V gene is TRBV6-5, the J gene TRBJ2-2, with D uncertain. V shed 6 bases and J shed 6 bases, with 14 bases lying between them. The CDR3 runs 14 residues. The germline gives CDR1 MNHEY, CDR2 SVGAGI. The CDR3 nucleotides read TGTGCCAGCAGCCTCCGGGTGAATGCCGGGGAGCTGTTTTTT. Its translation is CASSLRVNAGELFF.

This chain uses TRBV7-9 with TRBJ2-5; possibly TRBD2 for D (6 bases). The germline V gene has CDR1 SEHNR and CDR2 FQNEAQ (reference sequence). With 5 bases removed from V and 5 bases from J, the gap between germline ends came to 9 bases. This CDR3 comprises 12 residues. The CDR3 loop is CASSASGETQYF. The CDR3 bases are TGTGCCAGCAGCGCGAGCGGGGAGACCCAGTACTTC.

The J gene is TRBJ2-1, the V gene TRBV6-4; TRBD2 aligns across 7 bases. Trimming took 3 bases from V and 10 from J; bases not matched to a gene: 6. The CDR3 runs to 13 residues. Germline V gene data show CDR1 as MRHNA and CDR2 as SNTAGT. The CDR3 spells CASSESGEGEQFF. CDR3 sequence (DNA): TGTGCCAGCAGTGAGAGCGGGGAGGGCGAGCAGTTCTTC.

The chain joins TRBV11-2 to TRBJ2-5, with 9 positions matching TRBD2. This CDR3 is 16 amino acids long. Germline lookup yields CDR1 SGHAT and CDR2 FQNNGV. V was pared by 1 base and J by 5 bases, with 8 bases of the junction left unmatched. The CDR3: CASSLGVAGARETQYF. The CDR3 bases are TGTGCCAGCAGCTTAGGAGTAGCGGGAGCTCGTGAGACCCAGTACTTC. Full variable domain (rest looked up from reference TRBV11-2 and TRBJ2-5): EAGVAQSPRYKIIEKRQSVAFWCNPISGHATLYWYQQILGQGPKLLIQFQNNGVVDDSQLPKDRFSAERLKGVDSTLKIQPAKLEDSAVYLCASSLGVAGARETQYFGPGTRLLVL.

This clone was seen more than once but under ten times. Here the CDR3 DNA reads TGTGCCAGTAGTATCGGGAACACTGAAGCTTTCTTT. Encoded protein: CASSIGNTEAFF. V and J are TRBV19 and TRBJ1-1; no definite D call. Germline values: CDR1 LNHDA, CDR2 SQIVND (reference sequence). V lost 3 bases and J 1 base, leaving 3 bases between the germline ends. The CDR3 spans 12 residues.

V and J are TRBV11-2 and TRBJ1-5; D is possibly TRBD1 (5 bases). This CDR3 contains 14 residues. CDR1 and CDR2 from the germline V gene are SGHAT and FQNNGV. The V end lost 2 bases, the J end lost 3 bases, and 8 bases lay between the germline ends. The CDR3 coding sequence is TGTGCCAGCAGCTTACCAGGGCTCAATCAGCCCCAGCATTTT. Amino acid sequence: CASSLPGLNQPQHF.

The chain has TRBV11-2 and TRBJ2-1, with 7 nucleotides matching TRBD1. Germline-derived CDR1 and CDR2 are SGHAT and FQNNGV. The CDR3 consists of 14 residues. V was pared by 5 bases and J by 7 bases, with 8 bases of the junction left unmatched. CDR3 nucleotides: TGTGCCAGCAGCCCACCACAGGGGTCTAATGAGCAGTTCTTC. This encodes CASSPPQGSNEQFF.

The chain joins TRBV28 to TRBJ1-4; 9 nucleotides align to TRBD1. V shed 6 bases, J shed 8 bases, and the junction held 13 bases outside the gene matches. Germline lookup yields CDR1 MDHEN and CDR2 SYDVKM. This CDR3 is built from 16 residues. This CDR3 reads CASRTRKQGAGEKLFF. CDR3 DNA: TGTGCCAGCAGGACGCGGAAACAGGGGGCGGGGGAAAAACTGTTTTTT.

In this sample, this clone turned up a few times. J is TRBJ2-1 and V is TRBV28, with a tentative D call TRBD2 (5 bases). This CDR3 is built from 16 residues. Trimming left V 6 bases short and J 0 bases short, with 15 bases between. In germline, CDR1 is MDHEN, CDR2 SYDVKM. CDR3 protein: CASRPDFSPSYNEQFF. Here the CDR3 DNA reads TGTGCCAGCAGGCCGGACTTTTCCCCCTCCTACAATGAGCAGTTCTTC.

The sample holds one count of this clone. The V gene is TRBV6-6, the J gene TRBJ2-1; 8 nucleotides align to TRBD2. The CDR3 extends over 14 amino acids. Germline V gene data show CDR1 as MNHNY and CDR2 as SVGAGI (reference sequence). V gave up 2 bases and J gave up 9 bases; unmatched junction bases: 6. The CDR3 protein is CASSYEREYGEQFF. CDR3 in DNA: TGTGCCAGCAGTTACGAGCGGGAGTACGGTGAGCAGTTCTTC.

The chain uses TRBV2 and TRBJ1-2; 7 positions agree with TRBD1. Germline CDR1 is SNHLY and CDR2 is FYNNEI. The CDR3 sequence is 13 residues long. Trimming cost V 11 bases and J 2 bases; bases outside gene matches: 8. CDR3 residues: CASTGTENYGYTF. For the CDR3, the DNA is TGTGCCTCAACGGGGACAGAGAACTATGGCTACACCTTC.

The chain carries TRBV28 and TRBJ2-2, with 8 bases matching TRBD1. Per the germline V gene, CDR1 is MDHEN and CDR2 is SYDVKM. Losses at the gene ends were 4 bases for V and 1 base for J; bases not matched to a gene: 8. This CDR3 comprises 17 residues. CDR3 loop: CASSYPTGTGNTGELFF. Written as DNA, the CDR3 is TGTGCCAGCAGTTACCCAACCGGGACAGGGAACACCGGGGAGCTGTTTTTT. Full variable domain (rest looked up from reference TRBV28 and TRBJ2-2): DVKVTQSSRYLVKRTGEKVFLECVQDMDHENMFWYRQDPGLGLRLIYFSYDVKMKEKGDIPEGYSVSREKKERFSLILESASTNQTSMYLCASSYPTGTGNTGELFFGEGSRLTVL.

CDR3 DNA: TGTGCCAGCAGCTTGGCCGGCCCTTCGGGGACTGGAAACACCATATATTTT. The encoded protein is CASSLAGPSGTGNTIYF. The J gene is TRBJ1-3, the V gene TRBV5-6, with no clear D. This CDR3 has 17 amino acids. V shed 0 bases and J shed 2 bases, with 15 bases lying between them. In germline, CDR1 is SGHDT, CDR2 YYEEEE. Looking up the rest from reference TRBV5-6 and TRBJ1-3 gives the full variable domain: DAGVTQSPTHLIKTRGQQVTLRCSPKSGHDTVSWYQQALGQGPQFIFQYYEEEERQRGNFPDRFSGHQFPNYSSELNVNALLLGDSALYLCASSLAGPSGTGNTIYFGEGSWLTVV.

CDR3 loop: CASSLIQLAEQFF. The CDR3 nucleotides are TGTGCCAGCAGCTTAATACAGCTCGCTGAGCAGTTCTTC. The chain uses TRBV11-1 and TRBJ2-1, with D hard to call. Germline V gene data show CDR1 as SGHAT and CDR2 as FQDESV (reference sequence). V lost 2 bases and J 9 bases, leaving 11 bases between the germline ends. The CDR3 runs to 13 residues.

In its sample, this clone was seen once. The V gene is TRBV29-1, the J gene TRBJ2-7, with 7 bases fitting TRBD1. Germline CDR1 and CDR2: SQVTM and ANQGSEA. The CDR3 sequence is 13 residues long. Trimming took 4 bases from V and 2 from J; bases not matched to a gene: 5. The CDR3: CSVGGQGAYEQYF. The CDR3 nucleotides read TGCAGCGTTGGGGGTCAGGGGGCCTACGAGCAGTACTTC.

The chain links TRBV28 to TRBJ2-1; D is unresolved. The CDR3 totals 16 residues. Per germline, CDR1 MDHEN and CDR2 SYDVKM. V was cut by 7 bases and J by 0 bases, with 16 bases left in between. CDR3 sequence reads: CASTTPTISSYNEQFF. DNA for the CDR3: TGTGCCAGCACCACCCCCACAATATCCTCCTACAATGAGCAGTTCTTC.

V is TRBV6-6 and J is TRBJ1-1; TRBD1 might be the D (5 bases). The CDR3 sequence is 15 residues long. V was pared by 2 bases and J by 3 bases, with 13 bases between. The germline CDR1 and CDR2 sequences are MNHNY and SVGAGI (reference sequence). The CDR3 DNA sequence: TGTGCCAGCAGTTACGATGGGGGGAGGGACACTGAAGCTTTCTTT. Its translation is CASSYDGGRDTEAFF.

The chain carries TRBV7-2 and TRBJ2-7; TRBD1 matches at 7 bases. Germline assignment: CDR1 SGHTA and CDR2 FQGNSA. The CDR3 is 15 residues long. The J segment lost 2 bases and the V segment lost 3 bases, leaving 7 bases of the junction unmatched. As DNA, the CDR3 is TGTGCCAGCAGCTTTCGACCTCAGGGGGCCTACGAGCAGTACTTC. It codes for CASSFRPQGAYEQYF.

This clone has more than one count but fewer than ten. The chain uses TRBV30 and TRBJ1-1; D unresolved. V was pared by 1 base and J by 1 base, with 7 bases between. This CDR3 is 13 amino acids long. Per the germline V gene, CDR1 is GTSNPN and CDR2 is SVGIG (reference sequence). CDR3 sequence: CAWSGHRNTEAFF. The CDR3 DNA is TGTGCCTGGAGTGGACACCGGAACACTGAAGCTTTCTTT.

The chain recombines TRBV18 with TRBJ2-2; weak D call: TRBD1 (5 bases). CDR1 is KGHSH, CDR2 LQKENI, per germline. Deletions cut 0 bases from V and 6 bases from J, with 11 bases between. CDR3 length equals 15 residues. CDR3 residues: CASSPPRASAGELFF. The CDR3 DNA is TGTGCCAGCTCACCACCCAGGGCGAGCGCCGGGGAGCTGTTTTTT.

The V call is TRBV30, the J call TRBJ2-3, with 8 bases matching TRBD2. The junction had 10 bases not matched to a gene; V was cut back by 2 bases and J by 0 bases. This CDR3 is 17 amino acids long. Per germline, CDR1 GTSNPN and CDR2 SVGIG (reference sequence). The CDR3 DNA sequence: TGTGCCTGGAGTCGGGGGGGAGCGGGGGCCAGCACAGATACGCAGTATTTT. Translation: CAWSRGGAGASTDTQYF.

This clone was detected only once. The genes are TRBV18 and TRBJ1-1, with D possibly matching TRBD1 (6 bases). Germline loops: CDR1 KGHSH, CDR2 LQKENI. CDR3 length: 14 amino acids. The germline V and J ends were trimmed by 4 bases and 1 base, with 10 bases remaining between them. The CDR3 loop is CASSLQGKNTEAFF. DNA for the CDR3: TGTGCCAGCTCACTCCAGGGGAAGAACACTGAAGCTTTCTTT.